Listed below are T cell receptor beta chains from one sample, sequenced in a study of T cell repertoires in cytomegalovirus infection. MiXCR, run by TCRdb on the reads, gives a single entry per CDR3 protein. The repertoire has about 260,000 distinct CDR3 sequences, roughly 9% of them found once; the top ten carry more than 13%. Sequencing used PBMCs. The receptors stem from a human donor in good health (CMV status not recorded). Some clones in this sample may be carry-over from other donors' samples. Each CDR3 is given with its conserved first and last residue. Each record gives: V gene, J gene, D gene, clone size, CDR3 DNA, CDR3 protein. A D gene is named only where the DNA matches it firmly. Expanded clones are given a class, and other clones once, few, many or no size at all.

v_call: TRBV7-8
j_call: TRBJ1-1
d_call: NA
clone_size: many
cdr3_nt: TGTGCCAGCAGCTCCGGGGGGAACACTGAAGCTTTCTTT
cdr3_aa: CASSSGGNTEAFF

v_call: TRBV20-1
j_call: TRBJ2-1
d_call: TRBD2
clone_size: many
cdr3_nt: TGCAGTGCTAGGACTAGCGGGAGGGCACTCTCTCGTGAGCAGTTCTTC
cdr3_aa: CSARTSGRALSREQFF

v_call: TRBV12-3/TRBV12-4
j_call: TRBJ1-2
d_call: NA
clone_size: NA
cdr3_nt: TGTGCCAGCAGTTCAACGCAGGGGCTTTTTGGCTACACCTTC
cdr3_aa: CASSSTQGLFGYTF

v_call: TRBV7-2
j_call: TRBJ2-1
d_call: TRBD1
clone_size: many
cdr3_nt: TGTGCCAGCAGCTTAGGGGGCAGGGGGATCTACAATGAGCAGTTCTTC
cdr3_aa: CASSLGGRGIYNEQFF

v_call: TRBV12-3/TRBV12-4
j_call: TRBJ1-5
d_call: NA
clone_size: once
cdr3_nt: TGTGCCAGCAGCCCCTTCCCCCATCTGGGGGGGGCCAATCAGCCCCAGCATTTT
cdr3_aa: CASSPFPHLGGANQPQHF

v_call: TRBV12-5
j_call: TRBJ2-5
d_call: TRBD2
clone_size: NA
cdr3_nt: TGTGCTAGTTCTCGGGGAGGGGAAGAGACCCAGTACTTC
cdr3_aa: CASSRGGEETQYF

v_call: TRBV7-8
j_call: TRBJ2-7
d_call: NA
clone_size: many
cdr3_nt: TGTGCCAGCAGCCCCCGGACAACCCTCGGTAACGAGCAGTACTTC
cdr3_aa: CASSPRTTLGNEQYF

v_call: TRBV6-1
j_call: TRBJ1-4
d_call: NA
clone_size: few
cdr3_nt: TGTGCCAGCAGTCGAGTTCTAAAGGATGAAAAACTGTTTTTT
cdr3_aa: CASSRVLKDEKLFF

v_call: TRBV12-3/TRBV12-4
j_call: TRBJ1-2
d_call: NA
clone_size: many
cdr3_nt: TGTGCCAGCAGTAGGAATGTAGGGGCCATTGACCATGGCTACACCTTC
cdr3_aa: CASSRNVGAIDHGYTF

v_call: TRBV7-6
j_call: TRBJ2-1
d_call: TRBD1
clone_size: many
cdr3_nt: TGTGCCAGCAGCTTAGAGGGGGCTGGGGTAAATGAGCAGTTCTTC
cdr3_aa: CASSLEGAGVNEQFF

v_call: TRBV6-1
j_call: TRBJ2-5
d_call: NA
clone_size: few
cdr3_nt: TGTGCCACCCTCTGGACAGCACAAGAGACCCAGTACTTC
cdr3_aa: CATLWTAQETQYF

v_call: TRBV5-5
j_call: TRBJ2-3
d_call: NA
clone_size: NA
cdr3_nt: TGTGCCAGCAGCTTGGCGGATGGGACTGGTGCTAGCACAGATACGCAGTATTTT
cdr3_aa: CASSLADGTGASTDTQYF

v_call: TRBV7-9
j_call: TRBJ2-1
d_call: NA
clone_size: many
cdr3_nt: TGTGCCAGCAGCATCAGGGGTGATGAGCAGTTCTTC
cdr3_aa: CASSIRGDEQFF

v_call: TRBV5-5
j_call: TRBJ2-1
d_call: NA
clone_size: NA
cdr3_nt: TGTGCCAGCAGCCTCGAGCGGGTCGACAATGAGCAGTTCTTC
cdr3_aa: CASSLERVDNEQFF

v_call: TRBV6-4
j_call: TRBJ2-3
d_call: NA
clone_size: NA
cdr3_nt: TGTGCCAGCAGCCGGGACTTCACAAGCACAGATACGCAGTATTTT
cdr3_aa: CASSRDFTSTDTQYF

v_call: TRBV7-9
j_call: TRBJ1-2
d_call: NA
clone_size: NA
cdr3_nt: TGTGCCAGCAGCTTAGGACAGGCCCTAGGGGGCTACACCTTC
cdr3_aa: CASSLGQALGGYTF

v_call: TRBV7-2
j_call: TRBJ1-1
d_call: NA
clone_size: many
cdr3_nt: TGTGCCAGCGGGCGAACTGAAGCTTTCTTT
cdr3_aa: CASGRTEAFF

v_call: TRBV15
j_call: TRBJ2-1
d_call: NA
clone_size: many
cdr3_nt: TGTGCCACCAGCAGAGGCAGGGACCCCTACAATGAGCAGTTCTTC
cdr3_aa: CATSRGRDPYNEQFF

v_call: TRBV3-1
j_call: TRBJ1-4
d_call: NA
clone_size: NA
cdr3_nt: TGTGCCAGCAGCCAAGACCCAACCGGAGGTGAAAAACTGTTTTTT
cdr3_aa: CASSQDPTGGEKLFF

v_call: TRBV7-8
j_call: TRBJ1-1
d_call: NA
clone_size: many
cdr3_nt: TGTGCCAGCAGCGCTCGGGGGGGTCAGAACACTGAAGCTTTCTTT
cdr3_aa: CASSARGGQNTEAFF

v_call: TRBV4-2
j_call: TRBJ1-6
d_call: NA
clone_size: many
cdr3_nt: TGTGCCAGCAGCCATCCCGGGGGACCCAATTCACCCCTCCACTTT
cdr3_aa: CASSHPGGPNSPLHF

v_call: TRBV6-2/TRBV6-3
j_call: TRBJ2-1
d_call: TRBD1
clone_size: few
cdr3_nt: TGTGCCAGCAGTCAACCCCCCCCGACAGGGGTTTGGTCCTACAATGAGCAGTTCTTC
cdr3_aa: CASSQPPPTGVWSYNEQFF

v_call: TRBV6-2/TRBV6-3
j_call: TRBJ1-2
d_call: TRBD1
clone_size: many
cdr3_nt: TGTGCCAGCATCGACCGGGACAGCAACTATGGCTACACCTTC
cdr3_aa: CASIDRDSNYGYTF

v_call: TRBV19
j_call: TRBJ1-1
d_call: TRBD1
clone_size: many
cdr3_nt: TGTGCCAGTAGTAGCCGACAGGGGTGGACTGAAGCTTTCTTT
cdr3_aa: CASSSRQGWTEAFF

v_call: TRBV28
j_call: TRBJ1-4
d_call: NA
clone_size: many
cdr3_nt: TGTGCCAGCAAAACCCCAGGGTTCGGTGGAGAAAAACTGTTTTTT
cdr3_aa: CASKTPGFGGEKLFF

v_call: TRBV29-1
j_call: TRBJ1-1
d_call: NA
clone_size: many
cdr3_nt: TGCAGCGTTGTATCCCCGTATGAAGCTTTCTTT
cdr3_aa: CSVVSPYEAFF

v_call: TRBV7-2
j_call: TRBJ1-1
d_call: TRBD1
clone_size: many
cdr3_nt: TGTGCCAGCAGCCGCGGACAGGGGGCTATAGGCACTGAAGCTTTCTTT
cdr3_aa: CASSRGQGAIGTEAFF

v_call: TRBV7-8
j_call: TRBJ1-1
d_call: NA
clone_size: NA
cdr3_nt: TGTGCCAGCAGTTACCACAGGACGCTCATGAACACTGAAGCTTTCTTT
cdr3_aa: CASSYHRTLMNTEAFF

v_call: TRBV6-8
j_call: TRBJ2-2
d_call: NA
clone_size: NA
cdr3_nt: TGTGCCAGCAGTTACAGGGGCGCGGGGTACACCGGGGAGCTGTTTTTT
cdr3_aa: CASSYRGAGYTGELFF

v_call: TRBV6-4
j_call: TRBJ2-3
d_call: NA
clone_size: many
cdr3_nt: TGTGCCAGCAGTTTGACCGCAGGGGGGCGAGATACGCAGTATTTT
cdr3_aa: CASSLTAGGRDTQYF

v_call: TRBV4-2
j_call: TRBJ1-2
d_call: TRBD1
clone_size: many
cdr3_nt: TGTGCCAGCAGCCAAGGTAGTGGACAGGGAGTTAACTATGGCTACACCTTC
cdr3_aa: CASSQGSGQGVNYGYTF

v_call: TRBV12-3/TRBV12-4
j_call: TRBJ2-7
d_call: TRBD2
clone_size: many
cdr3_nt: TGTGCCAGCAGTAATAGCGGGAGGACCCCCGAGCAGTACTTC
cdr3_aa: CASSNSGRTPEQYF

v_call: TRBV29-1
j_call: TRBJ2-1
d_call: NA
clone_size: NA
cdr3_nt: TGCAGCGTATCCTCCTACAATGAGCAGTTCTTC
cdr3_aa: CSVSSYNEQFF

v_call: TRBV6-1
j_call: TRBJ2-1
d_call: NA
clone_size: once
cdr3_nt: TGTGCCAGCAGTTACGGGGCGAGGGATGAGCAGTTCTTC
cdr3_aa: CASSYGARDEQFF

v_call: TRBV28
j_call: TRBJ2-1
d_call: TRBD2
clone_size: NA
cdr3_nt: TGTGCCAGCATCACTAGCGCGCGGTACAATGAGCAGTTCTTC
cdr3_aa: CASITSARYNEQFF

v_call: TRBV19
j_call: TRBJ1-5
d_call: NA
clone_size: many
cdr3_nt: TGTGCCAGTAGCGACTACTTGGGACGGAACAATCAGCCCCAGCATTTT
cdr3_aa: CASSDYLGRNNQPQHF

v_call: TRBV19
j_call: TRBJ2-7
d_call: NA
clone_size: many
cdr3_nt: TGTGCCAGTAGTATAGTCGGGGAATCTTCCTACGAGCAGTACTTC
cdr3_aa: CASSIVGESSYEQYF

v_call: TRBV6-2/TRBV6-3
j_call: TRBJ2-1
d_call: NA
clone_size: many
cdr3_nt: TGTGCCAGCAGTTACTGGTCCCTCGGGAATGAGCAGTTCTTC
cdr3_aa: CASSYWSLGNEQFF

v_call: TRBV3-1
j_call: TRBJ1-1
d_call: NA
clone_size: few
cdr3_nt: TGTGCCAGCACCAGGGATGCCACTGAAGCTTTCTTT
cdr3_aa: CASTRDATEAFF

v_call: TRBV28
j_call: TRBJ1-5
d_call: NA
clone_size: many
cdr3_nt: TGTGCCAGCAGTTTACCCAGGGGATATCAGCCCCAGCATTTT
cdr3_aa: CASSLPRGYQPQHF

v_call: TRBV7-2
j_call: TRBJ2-5
d_call: TRBD2
clone_size: many
cdr3_nt: TGTGCCAGCAGCCCCGCGATTAGCGGGAGTAAAGAGACCCAGTACTTC
cdr3_aa: CASSPAISGSKETQYF

v_call: TRBV20-1
j_call: TRBJ2-7
d_call: NA
clone_size: many
cdr3_nt: TGCAGTGCGCCGAATTCTGGATACGAGCAGTACTTC
cdr3_aa: CSAPNSGYEQYF

v_call: TRBV7-2
j_call: TRBJ2-5
d_call: TRBD2
clone_size: many
cdr3_nt: TGTGCCAGCAGCCCCGGTCCGACTAGCGGAGCCCCCAAGACCCAGTACTTC
cdr3_aa: CASSPGPTSGAPKTQYF

v_call: TRBV28
j_call: TRBJ2-2
d_call: NA
clone_size: many
cdr3_nt: TGTGCCAGCATTAAGTACGCGAACACCGGGGAGCTGTTTTTT
cdr3_aa: CASIKYANTGELFF

v_call: TRBV29-1
j_call: TRBJ1-5
d_call: TRBD1
clone_size: few
cdr3_nt: TGCAGCGGTACAGGGGGCGCGGGTCAGCCCCAGCATTTT
cdr3_aa: CSGTGGAGQPQHF

v_call: TRBV19
j_call: TRBJ1-5
d_call: NA
clone_size: many
cdr3_nt: TGTGCCAGTAGTCGGACGGTGGGTGATCAGCCCCAGCATTTT
cdr3_aa: CASSRTVGDQPQHF

v_call: TRBV4-1
j_call: TRBJ1-1
d_call: NA
clone_size: NA
cdr3_nt: TGCGCCAGCAGCCACCCCGGGGGCCTCACTGAAGCTTTCTTT
cdr3_aa: CASSHPGGLTEAFF

v_call: TRBV27
j_call: TRBJ2-5
d_call: TRBD1
clone_size: many
cdr3_nt: TGTGCCAGCAGTCCCAGGGGGTCCGAGACCCAGTACTTC
cdr3_aa: CASSPRGSETQYF

v_call: TRBV28
j_call: TRBJ2-3
d_call: TRBD2
clone_size: NA
cdr3_nt: TGTGCCAGCAGTTCCCTACTCGGGACTAGCGGGGGGGCCGATTATTTT
cdr3_aa: CASSSLLGTSGGADYF

v_call: TRBV5-1
j_call: TRBJ1-2
d_call: NA
clone_size: many
cdr3_nt: TGCGCCAGCTCGGTGGATCACAGGGATCTCTATGGCTACACCTTC
cdr3_aa: CASSVDHRDLYGYTF

v_call: TRBV15
j_call: TRBJ1-2
d_call: NA
clone_size: few
cdr3_nt: TGTGCCACCAGCAGAGATCTTGGAGATAGCTACACCTTC
cdr3_aa: CATSRDLGDSYTF

v_call: TRBV10-2
j_call: TRBJ2-5
d_call: TRBD2
clone_size: many
cdr3_nt: TGCGCCAGCAGTGAGTCCCCGACTAGCGGGAGGATGACCCAGTACTTC
cdr3_aa: CASSESPTSGRMTQYF

v_call: TRBV11-2
j_call: TRBJ1-4
d_call: NA
clone_size: many
cdr3_nt: TGTGCCAGCAGCGTTGACAGGATTAATGAAAAACTGTTTTTT
cdr3_aa: CASSVDRINEKLFF